Each of the 25 T cell receptor beta chains below was sequenced from the same sample in a study of post-analysis software for immune sequencing data. Notes on the study in general: Roughly five TRBV segments were more frequent in patients than controls; TRBV5-6, TRBV5-1 and TRBV20-1 belonged to this group.

Incorporated into the TCR beta cDNA libraries were unique molecular identifiers, which served to reduce PCR and sequencing biases. TCRdb analysed the PCR reads with MiXCR anew, one entry per CDR3 protein. Seen here are hundreds of thousands of distinct CDR3 sequences, around 64% observed once, and the top ten hold about 11%. No cognate antigen is known for these TCRs. The sample consisted of blood. These receptors were taken from a girl aged 2 to 10 with multiple sclerosis.

The J gene is TRBJ1-4, the V gene TRBV7-2; D is unresolved. The CDR3 loop spans 15 amino acids. Trimming removed 1 base at V and 0 bases at J, with 6 bases between. CDR1 and CDR2 from the germline V gene are SGHTA and FQGNSA. The CDR3 sequence: CASSLGGTTNEKLFF. The CDR3 coding sequence is TGTGCCAGCAGCTTAGGCGGTACAACTAATGAAAAACTGTTTTTT. Using reference TRBV7-2 and TRBJ1-4 for the parts outside the CDR3, the full variable domain is GAGVSQSPSNKVTEKGKDVELRCDPISGHTALYWYRQSLGQGLEFLIYFQGNSAPDKSGLPSDRFSAERTGGSVSTLTIQRTQQEDSAVYLCASSLGGTTNEKLFFGSGTQLSVL.

V and J are TRBV19 and TRBJ2-1; a weak D match, TRBD1 (5 bases). The CDR3 sequence is 15 residues long. The germline CDR1 and CDR2 sequences are LNHDA and SQIVND (reference sequence). The V gene lost 3 bases and the J gene lost 3 bases, with 12 bases spanning the gap. CDR3 residues: CASSMGQGNYNEQFF. The CDR3 DNA reads as TGTGCCAGTAGTATGGGGCAGGGTAACTACAATGAGCAGTTCTTC.

V and J are TRBV14 and TRBJ2-2, with D unclear. V lost 0 bases to trimming and J lost 8 bases, with 4 bases between them. The CDR3 spans 12 residues. Per germline, CDR1 SGHDN and CDR2 FVKESK. The CDR3 nucleotides read TGTGCCAGCAGCCAAGAGGCTGGGGAGCTGTTTTTT. Its protein is CASSQEAGELFF. The full variable domain, with the rest looked up from reference TRBV14 and TRBJ2-2, is EAGVTQFPSHSVIEKGQTVTLRCDPISGHDNLYWYRRVMGKEIKFLLHFVKESKQDESGMPNNRFLAERTGGTYSTLKVQPAELEDSGVYFCASSQEAGELFFGEGSRLTVL.

This clonotype came up a few times. V and J are TRBV5-1 and TRBJ2-3; D call uncertain. The germline V gene has CDR1 SGHRS and CDR2 YFSETQ. This CDR3 contains 16 residues. Trimming removed 4 bases from V and 2 bases from J, with 17 bases in between. Here the CDR3 reads CASSPRLVRDTDTQYF. The CDR3 nucleotides read TGCGCCAGCAGCCCCCGGTTAGTGAGAGACACAGATACGCAGTATTTT.

This chain links TRBV6-6 with TRBJ1-1, with D possibly TRBD1 on 6 matching bases. The CDR3 covers 14 residues. V lost 0 bases, J lost 11 bases, and 16 bases lay in between. CDR1 is MNHNY, CDR2 SVGAGI, per germline (reference sequence). The CDR3 region is CASSYSGPGAEAFF. Written as DNA, the CDR3 is TGTGCCAGCAGTTACTCGGGCCCGGGGGCCGAGGCTTTCTTT.

Worth noting for this clonotype: At one of its ends the junction is not consistent with the germline gene, which may arise from a read error. The V call is TRBV5-1, the J call TRBJ2-3; 8 bases fit TRBD1. This CDR3 has 14 residues. Germline CDR1 is SGHRS and CDR2 is YFSETQ. The CDR3 sequence is CASSSGQGADTRYF. The CDR3 region has the DNA TGCGCCAGCAGCTCCGGACAGGGCGCAGATACGCGGTATTTT.

The V call is TRBV6-1, the J call TRBJ2-7; 13 nucleotides line up with TRBD2. Germline V gives CDR1 MNHNS, CDR2 SASEGT. V lost 5 bases, J lost 5 bases, and 15 bases stayed unmatched. This CDR3 has 18 amino acids. The CDR3 is CASSPWTSGGRLAHEQYF. The DNA of the CDR3 is TGTGCCAGCAGTCCGTGGACTAGCGGGGGCAGGTTGGCCCACGAGCAGTACTTC.

This rearrangement joins TRBV5-1 to TRBJ2-4; 7 bases are a match to TRBD2. The assigned J gene may be wrong: the sequence end matches TRBJ2-7 better. The CDR3 loop spans 14 amino acids. Germline lookup yields CDR1 SGHRS and CDR2 YFSETQ. The CDR3 loop reads CASSFSGPHNEQYF. The CDR3 DNA follows: TGCGCCAGCAGTTTTAGCGGGCCCCACAACGAGCAGTACTTC.

Comments on this clonotype: With a much larger clone just one base away, this may be a read error. The rearrangement uses TRBV5-5 and TRBJ2-7; 7 bases line up with TRBD2. The germline CDR1 and CDR2 sequences are SGHKS and YYEKEE (reference sequence). The CDR3 has 15 residues. V was pared by 2 bases and J by 13 bases, with 18 bases of the junction left unmatched. The CDR3 nucleotides are TGTGCCAGCAGCTTTGTGGGACTAACCCAAAACATTCATTACTTC. Protein: CASSFVGLTQNIHYF.

This clonotype was counted a few times. The V and J genes are TRBV5-1 and TRBJ2-5, with D tentatively TRBD2 (6 bases). The CDR3 is 14 amino acids. The V end lost 4 bases, the J end lost 0 bases, and 10 bases lay between the germline ends. Per the germline V gene, CDR1 is SGHRS and CDR2 is YFSETQ. The CDR3 region is CASSLTGDQETQYF. The CDR3 nucleotides are TGCGCCAGCAGCCTGACGGGAGACCAAGAGACCCAGTACTTC.

J is TRBJ2-7 and V is TRBV12-3 or TRBV12-4, with 9 bases identical to TRBD1. The J call may be faulty, since TRBJ2-5 better matches the DNA end. The CDR3 runs 14 residues. This chain's CDR3 is CASSAGQGRKTQYF. As DNA, the CDR3 is TGTGCCAGCAGTGCCGGACAGGGGCGGAAGACCCAGTACTTC.

This clonotype was picked up a small number of times. The rearrangement uses TRBV3-1 and TRBJ2-1; D not certain. This CDR3 spans 14 amino acids. Germline V gene lookup returns CDR1 LGHDT and CDR2 YNNKEL (reference sequence). The V end was cut by 1 base, the J end by 9 bases, with 13 bases between. This chain's CDR3 is CASSQVGRVLEQFF. The CDR3 DNA sequence: TGTGCCAGCAGCCAAGTTGGACGGGTACTTGAGCAGTTCTTC.

The CDR3 loop is CASSQDFGLANNEQFF. Written as DNA, the CDR3 is TGTGCCAGCAGCCAAGATTTCGGACTAGCCAACAATGAGCAGTTCTTC. V is TRBV3-1 and J is TRBJ2-1; TRBD2 aligns across 8 bases. The CDR3 is 16 residues long. With V trimmed by 0 bases and J by 5 bases, 6 bases remained unmatched. Germline CDR1 LGHDT, CDR2 YNNKEL (reference sequence).

This clonotype occurred many times. This chain uses TRBV10-3 with TRBJ1-4, with D unresolved. The CDR3 has 13 amino acids. V lost 7 bases to trimming and J lost 5 bases, with 11 bases between them. Germline CDR1 ENHRY, CDR2 SYGVKD. CDR3 in amino acids: CAIKDGENEKLFF. CDR3 nucleotide sequence: TGTGCCATCAAGGACGGAGAAAATGAAAAACTGTTTTTT.

This sequence joins TRBV29-1 and TRBJ1-2, with D possibly being TRBD1 (5 bases). This CDR3 is built from 12 residues. Trimming pared 0 bases from V and 8 bases from J, leaving 10 bases between. Germline values: CDR1 SQVTM, CDR2 ANQGSEA. DNA for the CDR3: TGCAGCGTTGAAGATGGGGGGGAAGGCTACACCTTC. It codes for CSVEDGGEGYTF.

This clonotype appeared a single time. The chain carries TRBV6-2 or TRBV6-3 and TRBJ2-1, with 10 bases that match TRBD2. V trimming: 8 bases; J trimming: 3 bases; junction bases outside the gene matches: 4. This CDR3 comprises 14 residues. The germline V gene encodes CDR1 MNHEY and CDR2 SVGEGT. This CDR3 is CASALAGDYNEQFF. The CDR3 DNA reads as TGTGCCAGCGCCCTAGCGGGAGACTACAATGAGCAGTTCTTC.

The CDR3, as DNA: TGCAGTGCTCAACTAGCGGGGGGGCTAAAGCAGTTCTTC. Protein product: CSAQLAGGLKQFF. This chain joins TRBV20-1 and TRBJ2-1; TRBD2 agrees at 13 bases. The CDR3 sequence is 13 residues long. Germline V gene lookup returns CDR1 DFQATT and CDR2 SNEGSKA (reference sequence). V was pared by 5 bases and J by 11 bases, with 6 bases of the junction left unmatched.

This clonotype was recorded a few times. The chain is built from TRBV5-5 and TRBJ2-5; a weak D match, TRBD2 (6 bases). Germline-derived CDR1 and CDR2 are SGHKS and YYEKEE (reference sequence). The CDR3 totals 17 residues. Trimming shortened V by 4 bases and J by 5 bases, and 24 bases separated the two germline ends. CDR3 nucleotides: TGTGCCAGCAGCCCGCTTGTTGGAGGGAGACAACTGGAGACCCAGTACTTC. This sequence encodes CASSPLVGGRQLETQYF.

This clonotype has only a few counts. This chain uses TRBV20-1 with TRBJ1-2; TRBD1 matches at 9 bases. The CDR3 runs 13 residues. Germline values: CDR1 DFQATT, CDR2 SNEGSKA (reference sequence). V lost 6 bases to trimming and J lost 8 bases; unmatched junction nucleotides: 10. CDR3 sequence (DNA): TGCAGTGCCGCTCAACAGGGGGCAAGAGGCTACACCTTC. It translates to CSAAQQGARGYTF.

The J gene is TRBJ2-5, the V gene TRBV6-1; D tentatively fits TRBD1 or TRBD2 (8 bases each). V dropped 0 bases and J dropped 2 bases, with 19 bases sitting between them. Germline CDR1 is MNHNS and CDR2 is SASEGT. The CDR3 has 18 amino acids. The CDR3 spells CASSEAQGASGWQETQYF. CDR3 nucleotides: TGTGCCAGCAGTGAAGCCCAGGGGGCTAGCGGGTGGCAAGAGACCCAGTACTTC.

V gene TRBV20-1 combines with J gene TRBJ2-7, with D possibly being TRBD2 (6 bases). V gave up 3 bases and J gave up 5 bases, with 14 bases separating them. CDR3 size: 13 residues. CDR1 and CDR2 (germline): DFQATT, SNEGSKA (reference sequence). The CDR3 here is CSASAEGLNEQYF. For the CDR3, the DNA is TGCAGTGCTAGTGCGGAGGGCTTAAACGAGCAGTACTTC.

With respect to this clonotype: A read error may explain this, as a much larger clone is one base away. The gene calls are TRBV20-1 and TRBJ1-2, with TRBD1 matching 9 bases. Losses at the gene ends were 5 bases for V and 8 bases for J; bases not matched to a gene: 9. There are 13 residues in the CDR3. CDR1 and CDR2 (germline): DFQATT, SNEGSKA (reference sequence). The CDR3 reads CSAGNGTGQGYTF. In nucleotides, the CDR3 is TGCAGTGCTGGGAATGGGACAGGGCAGGGCTACACCTTC.

The rearrangement links TRBV10-3 to TRBJ2-5; possibly TRBD1 or TRBD2 for D (5 bases each). V lost 0 bases to trimming and J lost 4 bases, with 12 bases between them. The CDR3 covers 15 residues. From germline, CDR1 is ENHRY and CDR2 SYGVKD. Here the CDR3 DNA reads TGTGCCATCAGTGAGTCGAATTCGAGGGGAGAGACCCAGTACTTC. The encoded protein is CAISESNSRGETQYF.

The gene calls are TRBV27 and TRBJ1-2; D ambiguous. Germline values: CDR1 MNHEY, CDR2 SMNVEV (reference sequence). This CDR3 spans 13 amino acids. Trimming cost V 10 bases and J 0 bases, with 12 bases left between them. The CDR3 region is CATSPEPNYGYTF. CDR3 coding DNA: TGTGCCACCAGCCCCGAGCCTAACTATGGCTACACCTTC.

J is TRBJ2-7 and V is TRBV12-3 or TRBV12-4; 7 nucleotides line up with TRBD1. V shed 4 bases, J shed 3 bases, and the junction held 6 bases outside the gene matches. This CDR3 has 14 amino acids. The CDR3 is CASSSRDRFYEQYV. The CDR3 DNA follows: TGTGCCAGCAGTTCCCGGGACAGATTCTACGAGCAGTACGTC.